This TCR beta chain was sequenced during a study of T cell responses to AZD1222 COVID-19 vaccine. Findings and limits, study-wide: A mostly white British donor set with more females was recruited, and clonal diversity was possibly underestimated. Sampling captured repertoires only after the peak T cell response. Baseline seropositives among AZD1222 recipients totaled only 5 to 7.

Here immunoSEQ multiplex PCR was the method, and the copy in TCRdb shows in-frame clones only, minus some. The sample includes 130,000 or so clones, roughly 90% of them seen just once. In the case of this clone: Its antigen is undetermined.

The length of the CDR3 is 15 residues. V lost 2 bases, J lost 3 bases, and 3 bases stayed unmatched. Germline CDR1 reads MDHEN; CDR2 reads SYDVKM. The rearrangement joins TRBV28 to TRBJ2-2; 7 nucleotides line up with TRBD2. Sequencing was performed on peripheral blood, taken on day 0 of AZD1222 vaccination. This TCR came from an adult in good health. This chain's CDR3 is CASSLRLADTGELFF. CDR3 DNA: TGTGCCAGCAGTTTACGGCTAGCGGACACCGGGGAGCTGTTTTTT.